What follows is one T cell receptor (beta chain) and its context. Only a few counts were recorded for this clonotype. There is no known antigen for this receptor. It has no much larger one-base neighbor in the sample; base qualities were not kept. The record originates from a study of T-cell memory formation after mild COVID-19 (dated by TCRdb to the early 2020s). At the level of the whole study: Most TCR sequence clusters were specific to one of the two donors. Two young, previously healthy adult volunteers made up the cohort, one male and one female. T-cell clones expanding and contracting after mild COVID-19 in a couple of donors were tracked by longitudinal TCRalpha and TCRbeta repertoire sequencing. The research as a whole found: Contracting CD4+ clones turned up mainly in the CM and EM memory subsets, whereas EMRA was where CD8+ clones were enriched. SARS-CoV-2 specificity was not confirmed for the second-wave clones peaking on day 37. Only two mild cases were covered in the study, and larger cohorts including severe cases with pre-infection samples were considered necessary. Some responding clones were detected in pre-infection memory, which suggested that pre-existing cross-reactive memory T cells had joined the SARS-CoV-2 response. Clones contracting from day 15 to 85 had balanced CD4/CD8 phenotypes, while a second wave expanding from day 15 to 37 was biased towards CD4+.

V sheds 7 bases and J sheds 6 bases, leaving 13 bases between their ends. Based on the germline V gene, the CDR1 and CDR2 sequences are MNHEY and SVGEGT. The cysteine opens and the phenylalanine closes a CDR3 of 13 amino acids. The only DNA kept is the CDR3, 39 bases in frame from the first base. Ficoll-Paque density gradient centrifugation was used to isolate PBMCs. TCRdb lists the instrument as Illumina NovaSeq 6000. TCRalpha and TCRbeta cDNA libraries were constructed by 5'RACE with constant-segment primers, with sample barcodes and unique molecular identifiers being introduced. RNA was extracted from every sample with Trizol reagent. Amplification of the libraries took two PCR steps, and the second step added a second sample barcode plus Illumina TruSeq adapters. Libraries were sequenced on an Illumina NovaSeq with 2 x 150 bp paired-end reads. Concerning the study's data processing: With migec v1.2.7, reads were demultiplexed and then collapsed into UMI-guided consensus sequences. With mixcr v2.1.11, UMI consensuses were aligned to TRA and TRB V and J templates and assembled into clonotypes. A clonotype was counted as expanded or contracted only if both edgeR and NoisET called the change significant, with noise models trained on biological replicates. edgeR calls used a false discovery rate-adjusted p below 0.01 and a log2 fold-change threshold of 1. As an exploratory analysis of dynamics, max-normalized trajectories of the 1000 most abundant clonotypes were examined with PCA combined with hierarchical clustering. Each responding clone was given a CD4 or CD8 phenotype based on the CD4+ and CD8+ repertoires, which had been sequenced separately. Using fastp at Q25 and MiXCR, TCRdb reprocessed the public reads and kept productive beta chains. CDR3 protein sequences are deduplicated, and each keeps its most common genes and DNA. These V and J calls originate from TCRdb's pipeline instead of the authors' own analysis. This sample is represented by 300,000 to 400,000 distinct CDR3 sequences; 13% to 15% of them were singletons. The ten largest clones capture under 25% of the sample.

The chain links TRBV6-2 or TRBV6-3 with TRBJ2-1, and possibly TRBD1, on 5 matching bases. Specimen: PBMCs or a T cell subset sorted from them (not recorded which). The receptor comes from a young man who had mild COVID-19 (a few samples of this study predate the infection). The sample titles of this study are shuffled in the database, so cell type and time point are left out; the donor was told from shared clones. The DNA sequence follows: TGTGCCAGCACTGAGAGACAGCCCAATGAGCAGTTCTTC. Translation gives CASTERQPNEQFF.